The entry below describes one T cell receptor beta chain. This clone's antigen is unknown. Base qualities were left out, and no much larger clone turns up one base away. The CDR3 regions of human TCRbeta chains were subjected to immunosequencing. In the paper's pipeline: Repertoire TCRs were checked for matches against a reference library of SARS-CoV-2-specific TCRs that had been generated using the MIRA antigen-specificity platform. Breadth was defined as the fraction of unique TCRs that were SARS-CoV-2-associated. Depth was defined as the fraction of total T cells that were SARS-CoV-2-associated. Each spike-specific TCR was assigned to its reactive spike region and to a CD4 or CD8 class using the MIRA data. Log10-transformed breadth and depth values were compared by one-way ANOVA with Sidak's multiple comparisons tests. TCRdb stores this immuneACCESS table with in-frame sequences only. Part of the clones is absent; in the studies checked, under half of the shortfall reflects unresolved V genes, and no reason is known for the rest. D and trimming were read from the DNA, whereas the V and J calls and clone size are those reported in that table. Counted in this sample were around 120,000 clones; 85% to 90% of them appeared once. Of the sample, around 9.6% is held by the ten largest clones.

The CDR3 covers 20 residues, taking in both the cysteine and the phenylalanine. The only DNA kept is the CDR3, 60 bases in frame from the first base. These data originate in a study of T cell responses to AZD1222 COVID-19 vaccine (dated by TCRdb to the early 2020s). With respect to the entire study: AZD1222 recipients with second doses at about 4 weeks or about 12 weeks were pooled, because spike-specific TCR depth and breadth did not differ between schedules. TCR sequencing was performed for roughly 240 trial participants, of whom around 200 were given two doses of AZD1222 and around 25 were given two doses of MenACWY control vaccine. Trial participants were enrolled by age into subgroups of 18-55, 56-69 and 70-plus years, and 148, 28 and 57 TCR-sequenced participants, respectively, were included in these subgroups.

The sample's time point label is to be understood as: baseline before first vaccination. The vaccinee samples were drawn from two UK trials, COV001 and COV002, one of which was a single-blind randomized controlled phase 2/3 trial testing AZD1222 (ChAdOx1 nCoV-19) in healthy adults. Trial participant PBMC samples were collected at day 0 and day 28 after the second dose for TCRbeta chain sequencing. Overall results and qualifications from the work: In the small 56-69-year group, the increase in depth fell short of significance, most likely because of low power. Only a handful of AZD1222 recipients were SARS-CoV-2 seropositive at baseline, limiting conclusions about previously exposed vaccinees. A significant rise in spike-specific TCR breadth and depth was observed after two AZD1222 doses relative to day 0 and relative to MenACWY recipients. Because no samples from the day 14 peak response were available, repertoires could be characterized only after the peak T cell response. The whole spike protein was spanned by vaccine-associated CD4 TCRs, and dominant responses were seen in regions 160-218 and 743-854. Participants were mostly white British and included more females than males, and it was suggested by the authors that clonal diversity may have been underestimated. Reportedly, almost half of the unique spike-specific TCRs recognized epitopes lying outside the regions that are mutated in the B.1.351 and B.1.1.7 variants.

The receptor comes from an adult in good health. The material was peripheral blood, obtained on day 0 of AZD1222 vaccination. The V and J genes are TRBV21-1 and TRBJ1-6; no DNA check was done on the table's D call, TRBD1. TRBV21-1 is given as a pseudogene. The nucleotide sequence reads TGTGCCAGCAGCACAACCCGGGACAGGGTTCCCAGCTCCTATAATTCACCCCTCCACTTT. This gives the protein CASSTTRDRVPSSYNSPLHF.